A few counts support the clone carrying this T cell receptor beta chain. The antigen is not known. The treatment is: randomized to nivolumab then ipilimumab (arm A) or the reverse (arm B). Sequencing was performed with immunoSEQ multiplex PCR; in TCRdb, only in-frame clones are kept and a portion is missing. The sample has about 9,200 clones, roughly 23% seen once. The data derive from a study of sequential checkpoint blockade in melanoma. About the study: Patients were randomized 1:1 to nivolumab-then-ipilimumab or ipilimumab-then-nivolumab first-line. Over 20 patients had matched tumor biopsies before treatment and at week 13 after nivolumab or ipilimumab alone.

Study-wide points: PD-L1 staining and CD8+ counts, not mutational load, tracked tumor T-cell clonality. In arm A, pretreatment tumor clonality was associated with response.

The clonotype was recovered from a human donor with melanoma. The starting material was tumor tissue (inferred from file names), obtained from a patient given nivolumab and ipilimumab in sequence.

CDR3 protein: CASSFKGSTEAFF. The CDR3 nucleotides are TGTGCCAGCAGCTTTAAGGGGAGCACTGAAGCTTTCTTT. V usage is TRBV7-2 and J usage is TRBJ1-1; maybe TRBD1 (5 bases). Looked up from germline, CDR1 is SGHTA and CDR2 is FQGNSA. The V gene lost 3 bases and the J gene lost 4 bases, with 9 bases spanning the gap. This CDR3 has 13 amino acids.